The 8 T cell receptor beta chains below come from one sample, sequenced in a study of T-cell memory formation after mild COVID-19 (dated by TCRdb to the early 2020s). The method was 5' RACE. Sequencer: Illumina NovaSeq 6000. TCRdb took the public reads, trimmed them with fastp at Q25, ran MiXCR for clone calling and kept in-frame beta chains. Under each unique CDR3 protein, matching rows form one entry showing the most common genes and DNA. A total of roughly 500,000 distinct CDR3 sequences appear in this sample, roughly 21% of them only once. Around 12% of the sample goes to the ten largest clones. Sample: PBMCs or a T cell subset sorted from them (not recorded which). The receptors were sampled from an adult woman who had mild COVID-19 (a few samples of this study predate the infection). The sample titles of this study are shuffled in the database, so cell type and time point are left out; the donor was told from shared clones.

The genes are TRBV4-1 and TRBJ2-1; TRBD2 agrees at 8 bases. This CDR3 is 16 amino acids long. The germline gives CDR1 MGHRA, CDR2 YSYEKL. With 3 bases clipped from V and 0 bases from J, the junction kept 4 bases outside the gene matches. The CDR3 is CASSHPAGDSYNEQFF. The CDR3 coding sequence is TGCGCCAGCAGCCACCCAGCGGGGGACTCCTACAATGAGCAGTTCTTC.

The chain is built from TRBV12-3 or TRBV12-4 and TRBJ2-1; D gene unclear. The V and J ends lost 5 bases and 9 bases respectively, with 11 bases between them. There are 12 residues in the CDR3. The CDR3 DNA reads TGTGCCAGCAGTCCCGCAGAGGCTGAGCAGTTCTTC. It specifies CASSPAEAEQFF.

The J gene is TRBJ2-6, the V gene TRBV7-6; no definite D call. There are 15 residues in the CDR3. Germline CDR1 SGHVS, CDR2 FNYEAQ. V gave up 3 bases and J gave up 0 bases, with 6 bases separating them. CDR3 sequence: CASSLVYSGANVLTF. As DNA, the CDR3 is TGTGCCAGCAGCTTGGTATACTCTGGGGCCAACGTCCTGACTTTC. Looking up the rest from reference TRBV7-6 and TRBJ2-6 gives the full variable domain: GAGVSQSPRYKVTKRGQDVALRCDPISGHVSLYWYRQALGQGPEFLTYFNYEAQQDKSGLPNDRFSAERPEGSISTLTIQRTEQRDSAMYRCASSLVYSGANVLTFGAGSRLTVL.

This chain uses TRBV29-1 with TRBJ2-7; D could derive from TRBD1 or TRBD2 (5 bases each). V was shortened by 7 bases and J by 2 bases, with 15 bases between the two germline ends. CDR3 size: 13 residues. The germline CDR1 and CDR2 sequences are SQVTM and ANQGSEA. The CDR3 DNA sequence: TGCAGCGCCCTGACGGGACGGACCTACGAGCAGTACTTC. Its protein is CSALTGRTYEQYF.

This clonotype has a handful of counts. The chain's CDR3 is CASRKLEDEQFF. The CDR3, as DNA: TGTGCCAGCAGGAAACTAGAAGATGAGCAGTTCTTC. The chain uses TRBV12-3 or TRBV12-4 and TRBJ2-1; a weak D match, TRBD2 (5 bases). The CDR3 loop spans 12 amino acids. Trimming took off 6 bases at V and 8 bases at J, with 11 bases between the two ends.

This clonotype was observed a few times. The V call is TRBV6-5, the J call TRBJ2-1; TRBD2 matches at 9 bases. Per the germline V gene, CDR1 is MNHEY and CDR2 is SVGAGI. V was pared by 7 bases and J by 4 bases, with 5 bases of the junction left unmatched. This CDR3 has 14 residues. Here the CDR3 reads CASNSAGGYNEQFF. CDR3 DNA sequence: TGTGCCAGCAACTCGGCGGGGGGGTACAATGAGCAGTTCTTC.

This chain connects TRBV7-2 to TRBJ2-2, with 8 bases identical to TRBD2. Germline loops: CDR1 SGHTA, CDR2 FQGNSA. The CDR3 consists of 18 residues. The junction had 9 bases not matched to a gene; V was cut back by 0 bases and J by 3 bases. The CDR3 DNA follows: TGTGCCAGCAGCTTAGCAAGCGGGAGTCTCCTGGACACCGGGGAGCTGTTTTTT. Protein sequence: CASSLASGSLLDTGELFF.

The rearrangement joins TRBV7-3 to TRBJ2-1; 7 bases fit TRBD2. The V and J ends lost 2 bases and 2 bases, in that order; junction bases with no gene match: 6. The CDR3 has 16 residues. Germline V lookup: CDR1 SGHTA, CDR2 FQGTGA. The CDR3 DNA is TGTGCCAGCAGCTTACCAGGACTAGGCCCCTACAATGAGCAGTTCTTC. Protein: CASSLPGLGPYNEQFF.